The source of this T cell receptor beta chain is a study of cytomegalovirus exposure and HLA in healthy donors. Study overall: Genotyping of nearly 400 donors showed that 65% to 90% belonged to the Caucasian-associated ancestry cluster.

Overall study results and limits: Information on immune exposure was restricted to one variable (CMV serostatus).

Concerning this clone: What it binds is unknown.

The PCR used 60 Vbeta and 13 Jbeta primers. The repertoire was sequenced with immunoSEQ multiplex PCR; TCRdb's copy has only in-frame clones and lacks some. The table lists around 150,000 clones, approximately 82% of them singletons. The origin of this receptor is a male donor in good health and CMV-seronegative. Input material: PBMCs.

The CDR3 DNA follows: TGCAGCGTTGAGAGACAGGGCGGCTACACCTTC. This sequence encodes CSVERQGGYTF. The J gene is TRBJ1-2, the V gene TRBV29-1, with 7 bases matching TRBD1. The germline V gene has CDR1 SQVTM and CDR2 ANQGSEA. This CDR3 spans 11 amino acids. With 3 bases clipped from V and 8 bases from J, the junction kept 3 bases outside the gene matches.